The present TCR beta chain was sequenced within a study of OX40 agonist ivuxolimab in advanced cancers. At the level of the whole study: The costimulatory receptor OX40 (CD134) was targeted by ivuxolimab, a fully human IgG2 agonistic monoclonal antibody. Prior anti-PD-1, anti-PD-L1 or anti-CTLA-4 therapy was permitted, and approximately 39% of dose-escalation patients had received checkpoint inhibitors. The dose-escalation cohort was 82.7% male with a mean age of about 65 years, ranging from about 20 to 80. Intravenous ivuxolimab was administered to patients every 2 weeks at six dose levels: 0.01, 0.1, 0.3, 1.5, 3 and 10 mg/kg. Of the approximately 53 patients in dose escalation, about 19 had hepatocellular carcinoma, roughly 15 had melanoma, 9 had renal cell carcinoma and 9 had head and neck cancer. Peripheral TCRbeta sequencing was intended to test whether TCR sequence diversity was altered and clonal T-cell expansion was caused by ivuxolimab. Partial responses occurred in three dose-escalation patients, of whom one had hepatocellular carcinoma and two had cutaneous melanoma. The monotherapy dose-escalation portion (N ≈ 50 patients) of the phase I ivuxolimab trial is reported in the paper.

Genomic DNA was isolated from the sorted cells so that the TCRbeta CDR3 region could be sequenced. The immunoSEQ Assay was used for sequencing of TCRbeta CDR3 regions. The immuneACCESS repertoire file appears here via TCRdb, limited to in-frame rearrangements. These files lack a portion of the clones; in checked studies, under half of the deficit traces to unresolved V genes, and the cause of the others is not known. The sample table lists about 35,000 clones, less than 85% of them with a count of one. Together, the top ten hold around 25% of the sample. The trial excluded patients who had a history of autoimmune disease or were on systemic immunosuppression. Peripheral blood for TCR sequencing was drawn from every dose cohort at baseline, at cycle 4 day 1 and at cycle 7 day 1. Samples were obtained from an open-label, multicenter, first-in-human phase I dose-escalation trial of ivuxolimab. Adults with locally advanced or metastatic melanoma, renal cell, hepatocellular, or head and neck squamous cell carcinoma were enrolled in the trial. Before TCR sequencing, CD4+ T cells and CD8+ T cells from peripheral blood were sorted into separate populations.

Per the germline V gene, SGHNT is the CDR1 and YENEEA is the CDR2. The CDR3 sequence holds 15 residues, the cysteine and phenylalanine included. The DNA shown is the 45-base CDR3, in frame from base 1. V loses 4 bases of germline sequence and J loses 2 bases, and the interval between the two ends is 12 bases. General study outcomes and caveats: Low levels of normalized T-cell clonal expansion were also seen in some patients who did not respond. After ivuxolimab, more expanded clones were found on average in CD8+ T cells than in CD4+ T cells. At doses of 0.1 to 3.0 mg/kg, clonal expansion of both CD4+ and CD8+ blood T cells was observed from baseline to week 6. In the 0.1-3.0 mg/kg groups, partial responders had among the lowest normalized peripheral clonal expansion, particularly in CD8+ T cells. The antigen specificity of the clonally expanded peripheral T cells was not determined.

In regard to this clone: Its antigen specificity is not known. Within one base of it there is no much larger clone, and no base qualities were kept.

The chain is assembled from TRBV11-3 and TRBJ2-1; the best D guess is TRBD2, with 6 bases matching. The sequence derives from an adult with an advanced solid tumor such as melanoma, head and neck, liver or kidney cancer. The sequences come from CD4+ or CD8+ T cells sorted from blood, collected in a trial of the OX40 agonist ivuxolimab. The CDR3 loop reads CASSWTGLPYNEQFF. In nucleotide form, the sequence is TGTGCCAGCAGCTGGACGGGACTCCCCTACAATGAGCAGTTCTTC.